The 19 T cell receptor beta chains in this list originate from one sample, sequenced in a study of OX40 agonist ivuxolimab in advanced cancers. Sequenced by immunoSEQ multiplex PCR; TCRdb stores in-frame clones only, minus some. Here the sample spans tens of thousands of clones, 90% to 95% being singletons. Sequenced here: CD4+ or CD8+ T cells sorted from blood, sampled in a trial of the OX40 agonist ivuxolimab. The receptors stem from an adult with an advanced solid tumor such as melanoma, head and neck, liver or kidney cancer.

The chain links TRBV15 to TRBJ2-3; 7 nucleotides align to TRBD1. V was pared by 6 bases and J by 0 bases, with 6 bases of the junction left unmatched. This CDR3 is built from 15 residues. Per germline, CDR1 LNHNV and CDR2 YYDKDF (reference sequence). The CDR3 DNA reads as TGTGCCACCAGGACGACAGGGCTAAGCACAGATACGCAGTATTTT. Protein: CATRTTGLSTDTQYF.

With respect to this clone: Other DNA sequences from this sample encode an identical CDR3 as well. The chain uses TRBV11-2 and TRBJ2-7, with unresolved D. The CDR3 extends over 12 amino acids. The V end lost 1 base, the J end lost 0 bases, and 1 base lay between the germline ends. The germline V gene has CDR1 SGHAT and CDR2 FQNNGV. CDR3 sequence (DNA): TGTGCCAGCAGCTTAGCCTCCTACGAGCAGTACTTC. Its translation: CASSLASYEQYF.

The rearrangement joins TRBV6-5 to TRBJ1-5; no reliable D call. This CDR3 has 13 amino acids. Germline V gives CDR1 MNHEY, CDR2 SVGAGI. The V and J ends lost 5 bases and 4 bases respectively, with 9 bases between them. CDR3 sequence reads: CASSVDYNQPQHF. The CDR3 bases are TGTGCCAGCAGTGTGGACTATAATCAGCCCCAGCATTTT.

The chain employs TRBV19 and TRBJ1-5; a possible D gene is TRBD1 (6 bases). V dropped 3 bases and J dropped 4 bases, with 16 bases sitting between them. The CDR3 has 16 amino acids. CDR1 is LNHDA, CDR2 SQIVND, per germline (reference sequence). This chain's CDR3 is CASSIPRQDPNQPQHF. CDR3 in DNA: TGTGCCAGTAGTATCCCCCGACAGGACCCGAATCAGCCCCAGCATTTT.

The chain is built from TRBV19 and TRBJ2-1, with 12 positions matching TRBD2. Germline assignment: CDR1 LNHDA and CDR2 SQIVND (reference sequence). V shed 4 bases, J shed 6 bases, and the junction held 7 bases outside the gene matches. This CDR3 spans 16 amino acids. CDR3 nucleotides: TGTGCCAGTAGTACACTAACTAGCGGGGGGAGCAATGAGCAGTTCTTC. It is translated as CASSTLTSGGSNEQFF.

The chain is built from TRBV28 and TRBJ2-2, with 8 positions matching TRBD1. CDR1 MDHEN and CDR2 SYDVKM come from the germline V gene. Germline trimming cut 5 bases from V and 9 bases from J; bases unmatched to any gene: 8. The CDR3 has 14 residues. CDR3 amino acids: CASSPRTGTRELFF. As DNA, the CDR3 is TGTGCCAGCAGTCCACGGACAGGGACGAGGGAGCTGTTTTTT. The variable domain in full, with the rest retrieved from reference TRBV28 and TRBJ2-2, is DVKVTQSSRYLVKRTGEKVFLECVQDMDHENMFWYRQDPGLGLRLIYFSYDVKMKEKGDIPEGYSVSREKKERFSLILESASTNQTSMYLCASSPRTGTRELFFGEGSRLTVL.

The chain carries TRBV11-1 and TRBJ2-3; D call uncertain. The V gene lost 2 bases and the J gene lost 3 bases, with 15 bases spanning the gap. The CDR3 spans 16 residues. Germline-derived CDR1 and CDR2 are SGHAT and FQDESV (reference sequence). The CDR3: CASSLRTALGTDTQYF. The CDR3 coding sequence is TGTGCCAGCAGCTTACGAACCGCTTTAGGGACAGATACGCAGTATTTT.

The chain couples TRBV7-9 to TRBJ2-7; 7 bases are a match to TRBD2. The V gene's germline CDR1 is SEHNR and CDR2 FQNEAQ (reference sequence). The V gene end was trimmed by 5 bases and the J gene end by 2 bases; junction bases not matched to a gene: 12. The CDR3 sequence is 16 residues long. This CDR3 is CASSPFGGSGAYEQYF. The CDR3 nucleotides are TGTGCCAGCAGCCCCTTTGGCGGGAGCGGGGCCTACGAGCAGTACTTC. Using reference TRBV7-9 and TRBJ2-7 for the parts outside the CDR3, the full variable domain is DTGVSQNPRHKITKRGQNVTFRCDPISEHNRLYWYRQTLGQGPEFLTYFQNEAQLEKSRLLSDRFSAERPKGSFSTLEIQRTEQGDSAMYLCASSPFGGSGAYEQYFGPGTRLTVT.

CDR3 residues: CASSLVSGSNEQFF. The CDR3, as DNA: TGTGCCAGCAGCTTAGTTAGCGGGAGTAATGAGCAGTTCTTC. V usage is TRBV11-2 and J usage is TRBJ2-1; 9 nucleotides line up with TRBD2. Germline CDR1 is SGHAT and CDR2 is FQNNGV. Trimming removed 1 base from V and 7 bases from J; junction bases left unmatched: 2. The CDR3 extends over 14 amino acids.

The chain recombines TRBV29-1 with TRBJ1-2; 10 bases match TRBD1. This CDR3 spans 14 amino acids. J was trimmed by 0 bases and V by 4 bases; bases with no gene match: 2. The germline gives CDR1 SQVTM, CDR2 ANQGSEA. CDR3 in amino acids: CSVGGQGANYGYTF. The DNA of the CDR3 is TGCAGCGTTGGCGGACAGGGGGCTAACTATGGCTACACCTTC.

The chain links TRBV6-5 to TRBJ1-5; a weak D match, TRBD1 (5 bases). V lost 5 bases, J lost 1 base, and 12 bases lay in between. The CDR3 consists of 15 residues. Germline-derived CDR1 and CDR2 are MNHEY and SVGAGI. The CDR3 spells CASSIRGTSNQPQHF. The CDR3 DNA sequence: TGTGCCAGCAGTATCCGGGGGACCAGCAATCAGCCCCAGCATTTT.

V gene TRBV29-1 combines with J gene TRBJ2-3, with 13 bases fitting TRBD2. Trimming took 5 bases from V and 6 from J; bases not matched to a gene: 5. The CDR3 sequence is 14 residues long. Germline loops: CDR1 SQVTM, CDR2 ANQGSEA. The CDR3 region is CSVKLAGGSDTQYF. CDR3 DNA sequence: TGCAGCGTTAAACTAGCGGGAGGGTCGGATACGCAGTATTTT.

The V call is TRBV5-6, the J call TRBJ1-2; no clear D. Germline V CDR1 and CDR2: SGHDT, YYEEEE. The CDR3 is 13 amino acids. Trimming cost V 4 bases and J 4 bases, with 11 bases left between them. CDR3 bases: TGTGCCAGCAGCGCAGAGCGTCTCTATGGCTACACCTTC. Its protein is CASSAERLYGYTF.

The chain couples TRBV28 to TRBJ1-5; D is unresolved. The V end was cut by 6 bases, the J end by 3 bases, with 12 bases between. In germline, CDR1 is MDHEN, CDR2 SYDVKM. This CDR3 spans 14 amino acids. CDR3: CASRTATSNQPQHF. Here the CDR3 DNA reads TGTGCCAGCAGGACGGCCACCTCCAATCAGCCCCAGCATTTT.

The chain uses TRBV5-1 and TRBJ1-3, with 9 bases aligning to TRBD1. After removal of 0 bases from V and 0 bases from J, the junction contained 13 bases not matched to a gene. Germline values: CDR1 SGHRS, CDR2 YFSETQ. The CDR3 runs 20 residues. The DNA for the CDR3 is TGCGCCAGCAGCTTGGTTTGGGGACAGGGAGGATCCGGCTCTGGAAACACCATATATTTT. This codes for CASSLVWGQGGSGSGNTIYF.

The chain carries TRBV6-5 and TRBJ1-2, with TRBD1 matching 7 bases. Germline assignment: CDR1 MNHEY and CDR2 SVGAGI. This CDR3 comprises 14 residues. V lost 6 bases and J lost 8; bases outside the gene matches: 12. In DNA form, the CDR3 reads TGTGCCAGCAGACGACAGGGAGGTTTGGAAGGCTACACCTTC. This sequence encodes CASRRQGGLEGYTF.

The rearrangement joins TRBV9 to TRBJ2-5; 8 nucleotides match TRBD1. The germline V gene has CDR1 SGDLS and CDR2 YYNGEE. After removal of 0 bases from V and 3 bases from J, the junction contained 10 bases not matched to a gene. The CDR3 is 17 residues long. CDR3 DNA sequence: TGTGCCAGCAGCGTAGGGATCAGGGGGCTAGAGAAAGAGACCCAGTACTTC. Encoded protein: CASSVGIRGLEKETQYF. Using reference TRBV9 and TRBJ2-5 for the parts outside the CDR3, the full variable domain is DSGVTQTPKHLITATGQRVTLRCSPRSGDLSVYWYQQSLDQGLQFLIQYYNGEERAKGNILERFSAQQFPDLHSELNLSSLELGDSALYFCASSVGIRGLEKETQYFGPGTRLLVL.

The V gene is TRBV27, the J gene TRBJ2-7, with D uncertain. This CDR3 spans 13 amino acids. Trimming removed 5 bases from V and 3 bases from J, with 11 bases in between. CDR1 is MNHEY and CDR2 is SMNVEV in the germline V gene (reference sequence). CDR3 in amino acids: CASSEDCIYEQYF. Written as DNA, the CDR3 is TGTGCCAGCAGTGAGGATTGCATCTACGAGCAGTACTTC.

This clone has a single count. The V and J genes are TRBV2 and TRBJ2-2; possible D gene TRBD2, 8 bases. The length of the CDR3 is 15 residues. From germline, CDR1 is SNHLY and CDR2 FYNNEI. V gave up 5 bases and J gave up 4 bases, with 14 bases separating them. The CDR3 loop reads CASSLGRGPTGELFF. The CDR3, as DNA: TGTGCCAGCAGTCTCGGGAGGGGGCCCACCGGGGAGCTGTTTTTT.